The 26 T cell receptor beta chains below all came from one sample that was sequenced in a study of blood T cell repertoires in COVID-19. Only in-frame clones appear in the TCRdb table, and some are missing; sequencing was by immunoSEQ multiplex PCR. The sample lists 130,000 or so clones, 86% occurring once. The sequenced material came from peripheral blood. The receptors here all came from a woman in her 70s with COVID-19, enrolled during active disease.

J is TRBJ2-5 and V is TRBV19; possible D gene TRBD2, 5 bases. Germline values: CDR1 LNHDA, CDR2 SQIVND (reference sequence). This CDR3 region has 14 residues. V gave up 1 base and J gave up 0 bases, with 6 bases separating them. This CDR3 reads CASSIVRDQETQYF. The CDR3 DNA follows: TGTGCCAGTAGTATAGTGAGGGACCAAGAGACCCAGTACTTC.

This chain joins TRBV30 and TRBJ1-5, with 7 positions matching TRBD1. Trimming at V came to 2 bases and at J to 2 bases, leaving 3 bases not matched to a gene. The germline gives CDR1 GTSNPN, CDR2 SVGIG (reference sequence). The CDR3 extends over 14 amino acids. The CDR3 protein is CAWSQTGGNQPQHF. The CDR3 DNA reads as TGTGCCTGGAGTCAAACAGGGGGCAATCAGCCCCAGCATTTT.

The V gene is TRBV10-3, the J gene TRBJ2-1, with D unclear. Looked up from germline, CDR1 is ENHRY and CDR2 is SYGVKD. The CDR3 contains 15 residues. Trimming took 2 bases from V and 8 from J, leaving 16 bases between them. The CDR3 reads CAISEGSATEDEQFF. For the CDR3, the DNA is TGTGCCATCAGTGAGGGCAGCGCCACTGAGGATGAGCAGTTCTTC.

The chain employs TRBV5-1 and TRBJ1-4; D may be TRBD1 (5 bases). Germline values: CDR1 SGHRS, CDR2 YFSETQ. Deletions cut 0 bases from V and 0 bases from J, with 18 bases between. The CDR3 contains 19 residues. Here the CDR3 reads CASSLGGRAFEATNEKLFF. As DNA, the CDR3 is TGCGCCAGCAGCTTGGGTGGCAGGGCATTCGAGGCAACTAATGAAAAACTGTTTTTT.

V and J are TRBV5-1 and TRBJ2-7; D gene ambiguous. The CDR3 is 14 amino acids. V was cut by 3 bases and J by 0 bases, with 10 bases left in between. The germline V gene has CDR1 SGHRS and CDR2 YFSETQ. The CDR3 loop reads CASSYSGVSYEQYF. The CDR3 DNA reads TGCGCCAGCAGCTATTCAGGTGTCTCCTACGAGCAGTACTTC.

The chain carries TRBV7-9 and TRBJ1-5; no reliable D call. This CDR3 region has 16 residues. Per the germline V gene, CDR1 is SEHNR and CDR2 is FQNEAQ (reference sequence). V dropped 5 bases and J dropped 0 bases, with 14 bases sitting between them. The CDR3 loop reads CASSAQASDSNQPQHF. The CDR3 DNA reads TGTGCCAGCAGCGCTCAGGCCTCCGATAGCAATCAGCCCCAGCATTTT.

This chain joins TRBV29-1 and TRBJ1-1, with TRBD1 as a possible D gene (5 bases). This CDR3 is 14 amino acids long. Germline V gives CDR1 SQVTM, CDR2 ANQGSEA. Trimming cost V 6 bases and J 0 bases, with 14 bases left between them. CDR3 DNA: TGCAGCGTGAGGTTGCCGGGGGTGAACACTGAAGCTTTCTTT. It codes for CSVRLPGVNTEAFF.

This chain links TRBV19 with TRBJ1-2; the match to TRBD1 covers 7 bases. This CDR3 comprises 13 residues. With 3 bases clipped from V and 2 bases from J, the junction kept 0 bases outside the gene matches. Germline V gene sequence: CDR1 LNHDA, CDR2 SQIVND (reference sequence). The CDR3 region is CASSMTGNYGYTF. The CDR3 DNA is TGTGCCAGTAGTATGACAGGGAACTATGGCTACACCTTC.

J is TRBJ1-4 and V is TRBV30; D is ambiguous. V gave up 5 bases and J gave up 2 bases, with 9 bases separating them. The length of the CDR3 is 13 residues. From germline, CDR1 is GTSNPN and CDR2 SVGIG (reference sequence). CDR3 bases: TGTGCCTGGGGGAGGTGGACTAATGAAAAACTGTTTTTT. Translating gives CAWGRWTNEKLFF.

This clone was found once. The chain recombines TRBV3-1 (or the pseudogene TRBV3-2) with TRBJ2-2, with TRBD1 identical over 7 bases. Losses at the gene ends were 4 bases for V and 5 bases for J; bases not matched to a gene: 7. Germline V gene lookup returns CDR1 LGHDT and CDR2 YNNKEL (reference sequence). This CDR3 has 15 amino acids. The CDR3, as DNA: TGTGCCAGCAGCCTAGCCGACAGGGTTACCGGGGAGCTGTTTTTT. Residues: CASSLADRVTGELFF.

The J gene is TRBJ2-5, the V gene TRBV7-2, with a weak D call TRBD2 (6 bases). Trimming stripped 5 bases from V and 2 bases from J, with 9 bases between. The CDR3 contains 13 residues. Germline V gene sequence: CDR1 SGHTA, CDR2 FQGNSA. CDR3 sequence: CASSRAGQETQYF. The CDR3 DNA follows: TGTGCCAGCAGCCGGGCGGGACAAGAGACCCAGTACTTC.

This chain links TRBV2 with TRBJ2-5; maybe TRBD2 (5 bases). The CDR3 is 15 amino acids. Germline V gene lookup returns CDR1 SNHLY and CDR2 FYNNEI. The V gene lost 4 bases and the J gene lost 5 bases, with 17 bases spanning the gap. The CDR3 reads CASSVRRAKQETQYF. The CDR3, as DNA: TGTGCCAGCAGTGTACGGCGGGCCAAGCAGGAGACCCAGTACTTC.

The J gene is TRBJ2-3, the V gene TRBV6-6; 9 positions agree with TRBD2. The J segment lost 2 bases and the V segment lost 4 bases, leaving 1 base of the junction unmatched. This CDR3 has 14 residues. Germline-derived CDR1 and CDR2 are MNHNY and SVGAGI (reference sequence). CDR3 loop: CASSSSGATDTQYF. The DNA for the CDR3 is TGTGCCAGCAGTTCTAGCGGGGCCACAGATACGCAGTATTTT.

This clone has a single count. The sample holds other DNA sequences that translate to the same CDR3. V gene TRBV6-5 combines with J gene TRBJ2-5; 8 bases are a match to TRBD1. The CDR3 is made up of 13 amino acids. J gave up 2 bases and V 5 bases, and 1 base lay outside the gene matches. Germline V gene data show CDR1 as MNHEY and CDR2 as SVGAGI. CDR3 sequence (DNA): TGTGCCAGCAGTCGGGACAGGCAAGAGACCCAGTACTTC. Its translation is CASSRDRQETQYF.

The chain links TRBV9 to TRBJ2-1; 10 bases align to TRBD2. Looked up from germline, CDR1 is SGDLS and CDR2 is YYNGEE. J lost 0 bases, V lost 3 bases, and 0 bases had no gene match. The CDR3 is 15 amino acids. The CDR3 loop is CASSASGSSYNEQFF. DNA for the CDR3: TGTGCCAGCAGCGCTAGCGGGAGCTCCTACAATGAGCAGTTCTTC.

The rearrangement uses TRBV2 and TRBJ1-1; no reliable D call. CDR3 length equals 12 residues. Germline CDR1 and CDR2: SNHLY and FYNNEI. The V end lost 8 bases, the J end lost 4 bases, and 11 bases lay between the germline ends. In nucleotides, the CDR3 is TGTGCCAGCCATCAGGTCCCCACTGAAGCTTTCTTT. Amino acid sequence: CASHQVPTEAFF. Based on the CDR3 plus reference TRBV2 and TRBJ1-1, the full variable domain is EPEVTQTPSHQVTQMGQEVILRCVPISNHLYFYWYRQILGQKVEFLVSFYNNEISEKSEIFDDQFSVERPDGSNFTLKIRSTKLEDSAMYFCASHQVPTEAFFGQGTRLTVV.

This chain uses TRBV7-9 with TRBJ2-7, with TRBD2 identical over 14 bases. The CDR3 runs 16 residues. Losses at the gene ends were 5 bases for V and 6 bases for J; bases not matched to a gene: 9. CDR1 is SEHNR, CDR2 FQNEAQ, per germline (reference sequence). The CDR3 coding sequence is TGTGCCAGCAGCCCGACGCGGACTAGCGGGGGGCGCGAGCAGTACTTC. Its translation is CASSPTRTSGGREQYF.

CDR3 region: CASSELADSREQYF. CDR3 nucleotide sequence: TGTGCCAGCAGTGAACTAGCGGACTCTCGGGAGCAGTACTTC. The chain links TRBV6-1 to TRBJ2-7; 7 bases are shared with TRBD2. This CDR3 has 14 amino acids. V was clipped by 2 bases and J by 7 bases; unmatched bases: 8. Germline V lookup: CDR1 MNHNS, CDR2 SASEGT.

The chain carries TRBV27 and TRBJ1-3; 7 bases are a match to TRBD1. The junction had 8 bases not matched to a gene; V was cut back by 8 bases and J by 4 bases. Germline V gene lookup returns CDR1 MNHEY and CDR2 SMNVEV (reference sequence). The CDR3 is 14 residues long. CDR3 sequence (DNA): TGTGCCAGCGGAAGAACAGGGGTCGGAAACACCATATATTTT. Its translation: CASGRTGVGNTIYF.

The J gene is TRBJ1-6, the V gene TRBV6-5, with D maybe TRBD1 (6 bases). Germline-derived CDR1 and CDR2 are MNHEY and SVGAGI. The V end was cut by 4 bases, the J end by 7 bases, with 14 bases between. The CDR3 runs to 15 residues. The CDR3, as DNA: TGTGCCAGCAGTTCCACCGCAACAGGGAATTCACCCCTCCACTTT. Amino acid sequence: CASSSTATGNSPLHF.

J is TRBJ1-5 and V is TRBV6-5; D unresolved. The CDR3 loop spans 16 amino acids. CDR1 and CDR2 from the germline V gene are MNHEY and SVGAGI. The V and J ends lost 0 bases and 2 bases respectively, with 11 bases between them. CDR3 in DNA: TGTGCCAGCAGTTACTCGAGCCTTTTGGGCAATCAGCCCCAGCATTTT. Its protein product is CASSYSSLLGNQPQHF.

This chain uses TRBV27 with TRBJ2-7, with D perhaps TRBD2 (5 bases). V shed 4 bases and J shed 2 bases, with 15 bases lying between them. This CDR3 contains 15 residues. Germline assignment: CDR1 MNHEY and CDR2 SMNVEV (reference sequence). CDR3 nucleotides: TGTGCCAGCAGTTCTAAAGGACTCCCAACCTACGAGCAGTACTTC. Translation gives CASSSKGLPTYEQYF.

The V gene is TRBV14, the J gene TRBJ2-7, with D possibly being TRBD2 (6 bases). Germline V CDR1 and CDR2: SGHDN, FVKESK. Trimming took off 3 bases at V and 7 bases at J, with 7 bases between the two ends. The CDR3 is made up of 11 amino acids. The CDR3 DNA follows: TGTGCCAGCAGCCACGGGGGAGAGCAGTACTTC. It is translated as CASSHGGEQYF.

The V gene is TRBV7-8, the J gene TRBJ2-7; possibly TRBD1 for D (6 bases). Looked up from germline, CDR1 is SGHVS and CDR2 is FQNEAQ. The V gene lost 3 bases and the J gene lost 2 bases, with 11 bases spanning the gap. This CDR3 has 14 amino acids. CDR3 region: CASSLGALAYEQYF. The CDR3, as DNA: TGTGCCAGCAGCTTGGGGGCGTTGGCCTACGAGCAGTACTTC. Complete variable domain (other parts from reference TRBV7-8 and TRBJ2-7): GAGVSQSPRYKVAKRGQDVALRCDPISGHVSLFWYQQALGQGPEFLTYFQNEAQLDKSGLPSDRFFAERPEGSVSTLKIQRTQQEDSAVYLCASSLGALAYEQYFGPGTRLTVT.

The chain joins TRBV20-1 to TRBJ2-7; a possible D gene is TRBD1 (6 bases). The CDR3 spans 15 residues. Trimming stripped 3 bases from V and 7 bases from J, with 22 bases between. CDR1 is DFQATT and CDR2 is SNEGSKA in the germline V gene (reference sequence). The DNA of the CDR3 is TGCAGTGCTAGTCAATTTGGGGGCGGCTTTCGGGAGCAGTACTTC. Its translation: CSASQFGGGFREQYF.

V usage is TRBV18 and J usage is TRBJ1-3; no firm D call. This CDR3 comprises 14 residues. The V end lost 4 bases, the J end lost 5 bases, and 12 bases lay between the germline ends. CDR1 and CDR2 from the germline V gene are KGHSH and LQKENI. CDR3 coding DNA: TGTGCCAGCTCACGGACTGACGTGCGAAACACCATATATTTT. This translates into CASSRTDVRNTIYF.